What follows is one T cell receptor beta chain and its context. V was clipped by 7 bases and J by 8 bases, with 12 bases between them. CDR1 and CDR2 from the germline V gene are LGHDT and YNNKEL (reference sequence). The CDR3 totals 12 residues. Authors' data handling: Reference gene primer amplification gave estimated nucleated cell counts. Libraries were prepared by immunoSEQ multiplex PCR; TCRdb keeps only in-frame clonotypes and omits some of them. The V and J calls and clone size are taken from that table; D and trimming were inferred from the DNA. The data contain about 120,000 clones, 75% to 85% of them singletons. This sample was included in a study of blood T cell repertoires in COVID-19. Study in general: The samples span acute and convalescent COVID-19 from the United States, Italy and Spain.

The sample comprised peripheral blood. The chain carries TRBV3-1 (or the pseudogene TRBV3-2) and TRBJ2-1; possible D gene TRBD1, 6 bases. The source is an elderly woman with acute or convalescent COVID-19. CDR3 amino acids: CASTMQGHEQFF. CDR3 in DNA: TGTGCCAGCACCATGCAGGGGCATGAGCAGTTCTTC.